Listed below are T cell receptor beta chains from one sample, sequenced in a study of beta chain features in type 1 diabetes. Generated by immunoSEQ multiplex PCR, the TCRdb table keeps only in-frame clones and is missing some. The data show a few hundred thousand clones, 14% seen once. Sequenced: naive CD4+ T cells from blood. These receptors were collected from a man younger than 45 with type 1 diabetes. CDR3s include the opening cysteine and the closing phenylalanine or tryptophan. The D gene is left open where the match is weak. Clone size is not always given. Where it is, it says once, few, many or a class for expanded clones.

TRBJ1-1 | TRBV18 | TRBD1 | few | CASSPGQEMNTEAFF | TGTGCCAGCTCACCCGGACAGGAGATGAACACTGAAGCTTTCTTT
TRBJ1-1 | TRBV6-5 | TRBD1 | NA | CASRAGGKNTEAFF | TGTGCCAGCAGGGCAGGGGGCAAGAACACTGAAGCTTTCTTT
TRBJ2-2 | TRBV9 | TRBD1 | NA | CASSVEDRDTGELFF | TGTGCCAGCAGCGTAGAGGACAGGGACACCGGGGAGCTGTTTTTT
TRBJ2-1 | TRBV11-2 | NA | NA | CASSVTASYNEQFF | TGTGCCAGCAGCGTCACAGCCTCCTACAATGAGCAGTTCTTC
TRBJ1-5 | TRBV19 | NA | few | CASSPGGTRANQPQHF | TGTGCCAGTAGTCCAGGCGGCACCAGGGCGAATCAGCCCCAGCATTTT
TRBJ2-7 | TRBV9 | TRBD1 | NA | CASSVAGQGAYEQYF | TGTGCCAGCAGCGTAGCCGGACAGGGGGCCTACGAGCAGTACTTC
TRBJ1-1 | TRBV7-2 | TRBD1 | NA | CASSNRGAEAFF | TGTGCCAGCAGCAACAGGGGCGCTGAAGCTTTCTTT
TRBJ2-1 | TRBV6-5 | TRBD1 | NA | CASTRQGSYNEQFF | TGTGCCAGCACCCGACAGGGCTCCTACAATGAGCAGTTCTTC
TRBJ2-7 | TRBV29-1 | TRBD2 | NA | CSVEEGLAGAYEQYF | TGCAGCGTGGAAGAGGGACTAGCGGGAGCCTACGAGCAGTACTTC
TRBJ2-7 | TRBV4-1 | NA | few | CASSQGPISYEQYF | TGCGCCAGCAGCCAAGGGCCGATCTCCTACGAGCAGTACTTC
TRBJ1-1 | TRBV29-1 | NA | few | CASVGRPRGTEAFF | TGTGCGTCGGTCGGGAGACCCCGGGGTACTGAAGCTTTCTTT
TRBJ1-1 | TRBV11-2 | NA | NA | CASSQNSLNRAFF | TGTGCCAGCAGCCAGAACAGTTTAAATCGGGCTTTCTTT
TRBJ1-2 | TRBV30 | TRBD1 | NA | CAWSLQTGNYGYTF | TGTGCCTGGAGTTTACAGACAGGGAACTATGGCTACACCTTC
TRBJ2-7 | TRBV30 | NA | few | CAWSVGGIRYEQYF | TGTGCCTGGAGTGTGGGCGGGATACGCTACGAGCAGTACTTC
TRBJ1-1 | TRBV7-6 | TRBD1 | NA | CASRSQGDTEAFF | TGTGCCAGCAGGTCCCAGGGGGACACTGAAGCTTTCTTT
TRBJ2-7 | TRBV27 | TRBD2 | NA | CASSRAGGTYEQYF | TGTGCCAGCAGCCGAGCGGGAGGCACCTACGAGCAGTACTTC
TRBJ2-1 | TRBV9 | TRBD2 | few | CASSVGLAGVSYNEQFF | TGTGCCAGCAGCGTCGGACTAGCGGGGGTGTCCTACAATGAGCAGTTCTTC
TRBJ1-1 | TRBV6-5 | NA | few | CASSSTEGRNTEAFF | TGTGCCAGCAGTTCGACAGAAGGCAGGAACACTGAAGCTTTCTTT
TRBJ2-1 | TRBV29-1 | NA | few | CSVDQKYGYNEQFF | TGCAGCGTTGATCAAAAGTACGGGTACAATGAGCAGTTCTTC
TRBJ1-2 | TRBV25-1 | NA | NA | CASSVTGRGDYGYTF | TGTGCCAGCAGTGTTACAGGGCGAGGCGACTATGGCTACACCTTC
TRBJ1-1 | TRBV30 | NA | few | CAWREQGWAFF | TGTGCCTGGAGGGAACAGGGATGGGCTTTCTTT
TRBJ2-3 | TRBV18 | TRBD2 | few | CASSPPGLAGGTDTQYF | TGTGCCAGCTCACCACCGGGGCTAGCGGGGGGCACAGATACGCAGTATTTT
TRBJ2-3 | TRBV7-9 | NA | NA | CASSYVAATDTQYF | TGTGCCAGCAGCTATGTAGCGGCTACAGATACGCAGTATTTT
TRBJ2-2 | TRBV19 | TRBD2 | NA | CASSREASGDHYTGELFF | TGTGCCAGTAGTAGAGAGGCTAGCGGGGACCATTACACCGGGGAGCTGTTTTTT
TRBJ2-3 | TRBV2 | NA | NA | CASSAPSRPQYF | TGTGCCAGCAGTGCCCCTTCGCGGCCGCAGTATTTT
TRBJ1-2 | TRBV25-1 | TRBD1 | NA | CASSGQGADGYTF | TGTGCCAGCAGTGGACAGGGGGCAGATGGCTACACCTTC
TRBJ1-1 | TRBV2 | NA | few | CASSPHNTEAFF | TGTGCCAGCAGTCCACATAACACTGAAGCTTTCTTT
TRBJ1-4 | TRBV25-1 | TRBD1 | few | CASSPQQGNNEKLFF | TGTGCCAGCAGTCCCCAACAGGGGAACAATGAAAAACTGTTTTTT
TRBJ2-7 | TRBV29-1 | NA | few | CSVDLKEQYF | TGCAGCGTTGACTTAAAAGAGCAGTACTTC
TRBJ1-3 | TRBV30 | NA | NA | CAWRNPGFSGNTIYF | TGTGCCTGGAGGAATCCAGGATTCTCTGGAAACACCATATATTTT
TRBJ2-7 | TRBV28 | NA | few | CASSLDSLGSYEQYF | TGTGCCAGCAGTCTAGACAGTCTGGGCTCCTACGAGCAGTACTTC
TRBJ1-6 | TRBV4-2 | TRBD1 | NA | CASSQDRGQGNSPLHF | TGTGCCAGCAGCCAAGATCGGGGACAGGGAAATTCACCCCTCCACTTT
TRBJ1-2 | TRBV13 | NA | NA | CASSFYPEGYTF | TGTGCCAGCAGCTTTTACCCTGAGGGCTACACCTTC
TRBJ2-1 | TRBV2 | TRBD2 | few | CASSDVGGPSPEQFF | TGTGCCAGCAGTGATGTGGGAGGGCCGAGCCCTGAGCAGTTCTTC
TRBJ2-7 | TRBV9 | NA | NA | CASSVHGPSEQYF | TGTGCCAGCAGCGTACATGGGCCCTCCGAGCAGTACTTC
TRBJ2-3 | TRBV5-1 | TRBD2 | few | CASSPAGGRDTQYF | TGCGCCAGCAGCCCAGCGGGGGGGCGAGATACGCAGTATTTT
TRBJ2-1 | TRBV7-2 | TRBD2 | NA | CASSLPLSGRSNEQFF | TGTGCCAGCAGCTTACCTCTTAGCGGGAGGTCCAATGAGCAGTTCTTC